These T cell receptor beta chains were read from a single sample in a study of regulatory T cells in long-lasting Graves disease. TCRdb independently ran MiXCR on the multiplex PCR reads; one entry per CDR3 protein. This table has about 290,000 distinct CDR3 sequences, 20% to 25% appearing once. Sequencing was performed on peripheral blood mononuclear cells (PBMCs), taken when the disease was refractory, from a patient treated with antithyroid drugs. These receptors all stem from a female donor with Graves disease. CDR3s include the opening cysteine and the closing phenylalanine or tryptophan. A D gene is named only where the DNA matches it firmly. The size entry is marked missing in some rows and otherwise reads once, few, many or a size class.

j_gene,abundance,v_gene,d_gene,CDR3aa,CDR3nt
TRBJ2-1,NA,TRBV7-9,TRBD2,CASSMGLAGGIEQFF,TGTGCCAGCAGCATGGGACTAGCGGGAGGAATTGAGCAGTTCTTC
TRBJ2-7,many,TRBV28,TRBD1,CASSRHRTGTGSYEQYF,TGTGCCAGCAGTCGACACAGAACCGGGACAGGGAGTTACGAGCAGTACTTC
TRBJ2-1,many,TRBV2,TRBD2,CASGRELRNEQFF,TGTGCCAGCGGGCGGGAGCTAAGGAATGAGCAGTTCTTC
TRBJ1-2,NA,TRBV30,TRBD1,CACDFRGDYGYTF,TGTGCCTGTGACTTCAGGGGGGACTATGGCTACACCTTC
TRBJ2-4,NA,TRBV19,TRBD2,CASSTSSGRVTGEAKNIQYF,TGTGCCAGTAGTACCTCTAGCGGGAGAGTTACGGGGGAAGCCAAAAACATTCAGTACTTC
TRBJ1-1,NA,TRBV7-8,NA,CASSRPGRSGTEAFF,TGTGCCAGCAGCCGACCAGGTAGGTCGGGGACTGAAGCTTTCTTT
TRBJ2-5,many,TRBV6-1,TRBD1,CASERTGRETQYF,TGTGCCAGCGAAAGGACAGGGAGAGAGACCCAGTACTTC
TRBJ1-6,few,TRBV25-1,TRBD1,CASSDGTGPWGSPLHF,TGTGCCAGCAGTGACGGGACAGGCCCTTGGGGTTCACCCCTCCACTTT
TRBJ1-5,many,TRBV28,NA,CASSLRAVLYQPQHF,TGTGCCAGCAGTTTAAGGGCAGTGCTATATCAGCCCCAGCATTTT
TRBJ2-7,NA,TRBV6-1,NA,CASSEGGFPLDEQYF,TGTGCCAGCAGTGAGGGGGGTTTTCCCCTGGACGAGCAGTACTTC
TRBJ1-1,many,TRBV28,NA,CASSLSRREGGTEAFF,TGTGCCAGCAGTTTATCGAGGAGGGAAGGCGGCACTGAAGCTTTCTTT
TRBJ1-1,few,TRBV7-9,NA,CASSQNTEASF,TGTGCCAGCAGCCAGAACACTGAAGCTTCCTTT
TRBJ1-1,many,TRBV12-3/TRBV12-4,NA,CASSLKVNTEAFF,TGTGCCAGCAGTTTGAAAGTGAACACTGAAGCTTTCTTT
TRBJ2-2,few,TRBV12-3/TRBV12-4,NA,CASSYSGTGELFF,TGTGCCAGCAGCTATTCAGGCACCGGGGAGCTGTTTTTT
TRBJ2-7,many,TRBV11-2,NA,CASSFTGAAEQYF,TGTGCCAGCAGCTTCACCGGGGCGGCCGAGCAGTACTTC
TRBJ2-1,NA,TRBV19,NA,CASSSDSYNEQFF,TGTGCCAGTAGTTCTGACAGCTACAATGAGCAGTTCTTC
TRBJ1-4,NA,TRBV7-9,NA,CASSDGTVNEKLFF,TGTGCCAGCAGCGACGGGACGGTTAATGAAAAACTGTTTTTT
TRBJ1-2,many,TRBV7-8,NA,CASSLGVVNYGYTF,TGTGCCAGCAGCTTAGGCGTGGTGAACTATGGCTACACCTTC
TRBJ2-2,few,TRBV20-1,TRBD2,CSARGLAGGPGELFF,TGCAGTGCTAGGGGCCTAGCGGGAGGGCCGGGGGAGCTGTTTTTT
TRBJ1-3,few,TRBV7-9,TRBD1,CASSNYRGMGNTIYF,TGTGCCAGCAGCAACTACAGGGGTATGGGAAACACCATATATTTT
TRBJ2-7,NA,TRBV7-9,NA,CASSLYRSSREQYF,TGTGCCAGCAGCTTATATAGATCGAGTCGGGAGCAGTACTTC
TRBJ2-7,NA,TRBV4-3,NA,CASSQDPQGGGRQYF,TGCGCCAGCAGCCAAGATCCCCAGGGTGGGGGACGGCAGTACTTC
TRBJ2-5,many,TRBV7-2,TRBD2,CASSLVDLAEETQYF,TGTGCCAGCAGCTTAGTTGACCTAGCGGAAGAGACCCAGTACTTC